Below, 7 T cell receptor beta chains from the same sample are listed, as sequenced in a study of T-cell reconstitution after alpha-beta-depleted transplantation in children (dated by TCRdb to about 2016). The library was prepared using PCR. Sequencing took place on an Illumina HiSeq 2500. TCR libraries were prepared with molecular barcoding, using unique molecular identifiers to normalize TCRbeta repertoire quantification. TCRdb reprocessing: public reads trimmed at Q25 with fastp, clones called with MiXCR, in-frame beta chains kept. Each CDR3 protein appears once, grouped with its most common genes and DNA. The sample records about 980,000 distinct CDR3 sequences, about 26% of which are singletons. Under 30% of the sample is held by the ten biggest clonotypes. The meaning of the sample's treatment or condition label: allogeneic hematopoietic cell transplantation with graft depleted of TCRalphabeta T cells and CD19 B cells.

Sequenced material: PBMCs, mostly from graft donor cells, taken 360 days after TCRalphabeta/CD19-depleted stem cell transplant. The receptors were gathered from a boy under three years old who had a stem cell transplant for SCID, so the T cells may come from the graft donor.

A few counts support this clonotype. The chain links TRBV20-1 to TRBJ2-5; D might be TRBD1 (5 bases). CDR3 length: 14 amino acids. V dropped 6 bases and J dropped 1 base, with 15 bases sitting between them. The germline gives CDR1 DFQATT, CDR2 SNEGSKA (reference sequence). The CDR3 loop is CSAPGRQSQETQYF. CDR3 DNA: TGCAGTGCCCCAGGGCGGCAGTCCCAAGAGACCCAGTACTTC.

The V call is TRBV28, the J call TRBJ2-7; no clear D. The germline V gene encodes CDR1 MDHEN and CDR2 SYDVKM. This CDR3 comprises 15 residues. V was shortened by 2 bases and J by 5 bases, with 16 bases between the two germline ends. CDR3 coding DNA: TGTGCCAGCAGTTTAAGGCTCAGGTTGAGGAACGAGCAGTACTTC. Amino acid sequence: CASSLRLRLRNEQYF.

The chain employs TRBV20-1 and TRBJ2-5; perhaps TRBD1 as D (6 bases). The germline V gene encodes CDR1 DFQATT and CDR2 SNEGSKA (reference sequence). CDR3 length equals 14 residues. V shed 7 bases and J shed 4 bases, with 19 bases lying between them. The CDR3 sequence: CSGSRGWVGETQYF. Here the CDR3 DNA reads TGCAGTGGGTCCAGGGGATGGGTGGGAGAGACCCAGTACTTC.

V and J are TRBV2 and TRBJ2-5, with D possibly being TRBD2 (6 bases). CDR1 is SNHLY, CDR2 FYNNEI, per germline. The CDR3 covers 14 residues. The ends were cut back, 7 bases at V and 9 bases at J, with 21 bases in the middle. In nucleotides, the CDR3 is TGTGCCAGCACTTCGGGGGTACCCACCGGGGCCCAGTACTTC. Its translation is CASTSGVPTGAQYF.

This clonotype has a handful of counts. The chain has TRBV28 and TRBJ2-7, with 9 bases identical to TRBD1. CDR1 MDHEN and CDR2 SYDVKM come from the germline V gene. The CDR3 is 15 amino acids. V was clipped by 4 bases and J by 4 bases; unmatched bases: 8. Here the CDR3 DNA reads TGTGCCAGCAGTTCTTCCGGGACAGGGATTTACGAGCAGTACTTC. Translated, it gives CASSSSGTGIYEQYF.

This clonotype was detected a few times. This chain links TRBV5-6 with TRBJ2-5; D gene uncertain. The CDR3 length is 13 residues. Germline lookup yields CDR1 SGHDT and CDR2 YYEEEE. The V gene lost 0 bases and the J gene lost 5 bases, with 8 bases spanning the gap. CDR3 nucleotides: TGTGCCAGCAGCTTGGAACAGCAGGAGACCCAGTACTTC. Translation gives CASSLEQQETQYF.

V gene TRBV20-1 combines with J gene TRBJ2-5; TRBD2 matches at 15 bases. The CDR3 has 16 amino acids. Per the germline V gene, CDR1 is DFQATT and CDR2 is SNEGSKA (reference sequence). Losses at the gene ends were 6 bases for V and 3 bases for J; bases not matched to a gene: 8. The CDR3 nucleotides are TGCAGTGCCCCGGGACTAGCGGGGGGCGTAGAAGAGACCCAGTACTTC. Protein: CSAPGLAGGVEETQYF.